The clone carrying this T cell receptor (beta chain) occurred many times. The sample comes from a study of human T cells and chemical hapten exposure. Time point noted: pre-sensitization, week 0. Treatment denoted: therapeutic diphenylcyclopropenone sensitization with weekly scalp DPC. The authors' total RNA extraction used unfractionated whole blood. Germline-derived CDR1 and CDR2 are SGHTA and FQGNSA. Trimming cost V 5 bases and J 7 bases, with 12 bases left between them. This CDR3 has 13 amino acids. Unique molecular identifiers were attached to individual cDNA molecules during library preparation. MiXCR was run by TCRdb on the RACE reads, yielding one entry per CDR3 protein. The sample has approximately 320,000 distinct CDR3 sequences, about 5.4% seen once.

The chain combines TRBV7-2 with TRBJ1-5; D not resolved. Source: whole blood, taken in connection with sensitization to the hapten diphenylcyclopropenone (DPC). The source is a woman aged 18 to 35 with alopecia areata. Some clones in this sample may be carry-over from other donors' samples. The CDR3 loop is CASSASGRQPQHF. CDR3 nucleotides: TGTGCCAGCAGCGCGAGTGGAAGGCAGCCCCAGCATTTT.